One sample yielded the 16 T cell receptor beta chains listed below, sequenced in a study of shared clonotypes between healthy human individuals. Data came from immunoSEQ multiplex PCR; TCRdb stores just in-frame clones and leaves some out. This table holds roughly 2.2 million clones, 93% found once. Sequenced sample: naive CD4+ T cells from PBMCs. Subset noted: CD45RA+ positively selected. These receptors all stem from a man younger than 35 in good health. Some clones in this sample may be carry-over from other donors' samples.

Details on this clone: This sample also contains other DNA sequences that code for the same CDR3. The chain couples TRBV28 to TRBJ2-7, with no clear D. The CDR3 extends over 12 amino acids. V lost 3 bases to trimming and J lost 1 base, with 4 bases between them. The germline CDR1 and CDR2 sequences are MDHEN and SYDVKM. CDR3 coding DNA: TGTGCCAGCAGTTTGGGATCCTACGAGCAGTACTTC. Encoded protein: CASSLGSYEQYF.

The chain has TRBV5-1 and TRBJ2-3; TRBD1 matches at 9 bases. The CDR3 has 14 residues. Trimming at V came to 0 bases and at J to 4 bases, leaving 0 bases not matched to a gene. Germline CDR1 reads SGHRS; CDR2 reads YFSETQ. The CDR3: CASSLGTGADTQYF. The CDR3 DNA follows: TGCGCCAGCAGCTTGGGGACAGGGGCAGATACGCAGTATTTT.

The chain uses TRBV9 and TRBJ2-3, with TRBD2 matching over 7 bases. With 6 bases clipped from V and 6 bases from J, the junction kept 13 bases outside the gene matches. The CDR3 is 15 amino acids. The germline V gene encodes CDR1 SGDLS and CDR2 YYNGEE. The CDR3 spells CASIPAGEKRDTQYF. The CDR3 DNA reads as TGTGCCAGCATTCCCGCGGGGGAGAAAAGGGATACGCAGTATTTT. The full variable domain, rest sourced from reference TRBV9 and TRBJ2-3, is DSGVTQTPKHLITATGQRVTLRCSPRSGDLSVYWYQQSLDQGLQFLIQYYNGEERAKGNILERFSAQQFPDLHSELNLSSLELGDSALYFCASIPAGEKRDTQYFGPGTRLTVL.

In the case of this clone: The same CDR3 also results from other DNA sequences found in this sample. CDR3 DNA sequence: TGCAGCGTTGAAGATGGGGCGACCTACGAGCAGTACTTC. Translating gives CSVEDGATYEQYF. This rearrangement joins TRBV29-1 to TRBJ2-7; TRBD1 might be the D (5 bases). Per germline, CDR1 SQVTM and CDR2 ANQGSEA. This CDR3 region has 13 residues. The V gene lost 0 bases and the J gene lost 2 bases, with 8 bases spanning the gap.

This chain joins TRBV18 and TRBJ1-1, with D perhaps TRBD1 (6 bases). Trimming removed 3 bases at V and 0 bases at J, with 11 bases between. The CDR3 is made up of 15 amino acids. Germline V gene lookup returns CDR1 KGHSH and CDR2 LQKENI. This CDR3 reads CASSPDRHLNTEAFF. The CDR3 DNA is TGTGCCAGCTCACCGGACAGACATTTGAACACTGAAGCTTTCTTT.

The V and J genes are TRBV30 and TRBJ1-2; D may be TRBD1 (5 bases). Germline V gene sequence: CDR1 GTSNPN, CDR2 SVGIG (reference sequence). Trimming cost V 3 bases and J 4 bases, with 9 bases left between them. The CDR3 is 12 residues long. CDR3: CAWSHGTYGYTF. CDR3 sequence (DNA): TGTGCCTGGAGCCATGGGACCTATGGCTACACCTTC.

V is TRBV29-1 and J is TRBJ2-7; D not certain. With 4 bases removed from V and 1 base from J, the gap between germline ends came to 17 bases. Germline assignment: CDR1 SQVTM and CDR2 ANQGSEA. The CDR3 is made up of 15 amino acids. CDR3 nucleotide sequence: TGCAGCGTTGCTTCGGGTCCGGCGGAATCCTACGAGCAGTACTTC. It yields the protein CSVASGPAESYEQYF.

V gene TRBV4-1 combines with J gene TRBJ2-3; TRBD2 is a possible D gene (5 bases). V was trimmed by 3 bases and J by 3 bases, leaving 19 bases between them. There are 17 residues in the CDR3. Per germline, CDR1 MGHRA and CDR2 YSYEKL. CDR3 region: CASSQVPLALGTDTQYF. Here the CDR3 DNA reads TGCGCCAGCAGCCAGGTCCCTCTAGCCTTAGGGACAGATACGCAGTATTTT.

The chain joins TRBV4-2 to TRBJ2-1; TRBD2 might be the D (6 bases). V was clipped by 0 bases and J by 8 bases, with 11 bases between them. The CDR3 covers 14 residues. The germline V gene has CDR1 LGHNA and CDR2 YNFKEQ. For the CDR3, the DNA is TGTGCCAGCAGCCAAGAGAAATTAGCGGATGAGCAGTTCTTC. It codes for CASSQEKLADEQFF.

The chain couples TRBV23-1 to TRBJ2-6; D call uncertain. Being an ORF, TRBV23-1 has a function that is uncertain. Trimming shortened V by 0 bases and J by 0 bases, and 9 bases separated the two germline ends. The CDR3 spans 17 residues. The DNA of the CDR3 is TGCGCCAGCAGTCAATCTGCCGCGAGCTCTGGGGCCAACGTCCTGACTTTC. Translated, it gives CASSQSAASSGANVLTF.

The rearrangement joins TRBV5-6 to TRBJ1-1; D remains unclear. Germline V gene lookup returns CDR1 SGHDT and CDR2 YYEEEE. This CDR3 is built from 14 residues. V lost 0 bases and J lost 1, with 7 bases in between. The CDR3 loop reads CASSLDSGNTEAFF. CDR3 DNA: TGTGCCAGCAGCTTGGACTCAGGGAACACTGAAGCTTTCTTT.

In the case of this clone: This CDR3 is also generated by other DNA sequences in the sample. The J gene is TRBJ2-7, the V gene TRBV15; 12 nucleotides agree with TRBD2. V lost 4 bases and J lost 4; bases outside the gene matches: 2. The germline V gene has CDR1 LNHNV and CDR2 YYDKDF (reference sequence). CDR3 length: 14 residues. The CDR3 coding sequence is TGTGCCACCAGCACCCTAGCGGGAGGGTACGAGCAGTACTTC. Translation: CATSTLAGGYEQYF.

The chain is built from TRBV11-2 and TRBJ2-1, with TRBD2 matching over 9 bases. V was clipped by 2 bases and J by 1 base; unmatched bases: 3. From germline, CDR1 is SGHAT and CDR2 FQNNGV. CDR3 length equals 16 residues. The CDR3 nucleotides read TGTGCCAGCAGCTTACGGCGGGAGGGGTCCTACAATGAGCAGTTCTTC. This translates into CASSLRREGSYNEQFF.

The V call is TRBV21-1, the J call TRBJ2-7. TRBV21-1 is shown as a pseudogene. This CDR3 is 16 amino acids long. The CDR3 DNA sequence: TGTGCCAGCAGCCCTTTCCCCGACGGAAGCTCCTACGAGCAGTACTTC. It encodes CASSPFPDGSSYEQYF.

The genes are TRBV6-1 and TRBJ2-7, with 8 bases lining up with TRBD1. V trimming: 6 bases; J trimming: 4 bases; junction bases outside the gene matches: 11. The CDR3 runs to 15 residues. Germline lookup yields CDR1 MNHNS and CDR2 SASEGT. The CDR3 region is CASSPGAGGLYEQYF. In DNA form, the CDR3 reads TGTGCCAGCAGCCCCGGGGCAGGGGGCTTATACGAGCAGTACTTC.

This clone was observed once. The chain employs TRBV28 and TRBJ2-5; no clear D. Germline V gene data show CDR1 as MDHEN and CDR2 as SYDVKM. CDR3 length: 12 residues. Trimming stripped 6 bases from V and 8 bases from J, with 13 bases between. The CDR3 protein is CASRSPVDTQYF. The CDR3 region has the DNA TGTGCCAGCAGGAGTCCGGTAGACACCCAGTACTTC.